The following is a T cell receptor (beta chain) sequence with its context. Its antigen is currently unknown. This specimen belongs to a study of T cell responses to AZD1222 COVID-19 vaccine. Study summary: Pooling covered second doses at about 4 or about 12 weeks. Findings and caveats of the study: Reportedly, nearly half the spike-specific TCRs target unmutated variant regions. Spike-specific TCR breadth and depth rose after two AZD1222 doses.

The V end lost 6 bases, the J end lost 4 bases, and 15 bases lay between the germline ends. The germline V gene encodes CDR1 MDHEN and CDR2 SYDVKM. CDR3 length: 14 amino acids. Sequencing used immunoSEQ multiplex PCR; TCRdb keeps in-frame clones, though not all of them. This repertoire shows some 110,000 clones, 93% found once; its top ten account for about 5%. V gene TRBV28 combines with J gene TRBJ2-5, with D possibly called TRBD1 or TRBD2 (6 bases each). Source: peripheral blood, taken on day 0 of AZD1222 vaccination. This sequence originates from an adult in good health. As DNA, the CDR3 is TGTGCCAGCAGCGCCGGGGGCCACCTAGAGACCCAGTACTTC. It encodes CASSAGGHLETQYF.